This is a list of T cell receptor beta chains from one sample in a study of liver allograft versus peripheral blood T cells. TCRdb analysed the reads with MiXCR anew, one entry per CDR3 protein. Among more than 9,000 distinct CDR3 sequences listed, about 20% were seen once. The receptor source for this set is a human patient who had a liver transplant. Part of the T cells may come from the graft donor. Each CDR3 is given without its conserved first and last residue. Each record gives: J gene, V gene, clone size, CDR3 protein. Clone size, where shown, is once, few, many, or a class for clones that have expanded.

j_gene: TRBJ1-4; v_gene: TRBV10-3; abundance: medium-sized; CDR3aa: AISEGDRDGGKLF
j_gene: TRBJ1-6; v_gene: TRBV27; abundance: medium-sized; CDR3aa: ASSLFGAHSPLH
j_gene: TRBJ2-7; v_gene: TRBV6-1; abundance: medium-sized; CDR3aa: ASTHNYEQY
j_gene: TRBJ1-6; v_gene: TRBV6-1; abundance: medium-sized; CDR3aa: ASTPSGNNSPLH
j_gene: TRBJ1-5; v_gene: TRBV28; abundance: medium-sized; CDR3aa: ASSLGGGGHQPQH
j_gene: TRBJ2-7; v_gene: TRBV10-3; abundance: medium-sized; CDR3aa: AIAGLAGSSYEQY
j_gene: TRBJ2-1; v_gene: TRBV10-2; abundance: NA; CDR3aa: ASSESVAGVIGSYNEQF
j_gene: TRBJ2-7; v_gene: TRBV6-5; abundance: NA; CDR3aa: ASSYHDRNEQY
j_gene: TRBJ1-2; v_gene: TRBV6-1; abundance: medium-sized; CDR3aa: ASSEWYGYT
j_gene: TRBJ1-1; v_gene: TRBV10-3; abundance: NA; CDR3aa: AISEGGLNTEAF
j_gene: TRBJ2-3; v_gene: TRBV6-5; abundance: medium-sized; CDR3aa: ASSYMPDTDTQY
j_gene: TRBJ2-7; v_gene: TRBV7-9; abundance: NA; CDR3aa: ASSLGLSEQY
j_gene: TRBJ1-2; v_gene: TRBV12-3/TRBV12-4; abundance: NA; CDR3aa: ASRNINYGYT
j_gene: TRBJ1-3; v_gene: TRBV6-6; abundance: few; CDR3aa: ASSYRARGDGNTIY
j_gene: TRBJ2-7; v_gene: TRBV6-1; abundance: medium-sized; CDR3aa: ASTPQGYEQY
j_gene: TRBJ2-2; v_gene: TRBV6-5; abundance: medium-sized; CDR3aa: ASSGLGTGELF
j_gene: TRBJ2-3; v_gene: TRBV10-3; abundance: medium-sized; CDR3aa: AISEAGANTDTQY
j_gene: TRBJ2-1; v_gene: TRBV12-3/TRBV12-4; abundance: few; CDR3aa: ASSTHGGNEQF
j_gene: TRBJ1-1; v_gene: TRBV20-1; abundance: few; CDR3aa: SARDPWTGPNTEAF
j_gene: TRBJ2-1; v_gene: TRBV11-3; abundance: NA; CDR3aa: ASSLGNEQF
j_gene: TRBJ2-1; v_gene: TRBV7-9; abundance: medium-sized; CDR3aa: ASSLDLAGGPSYPANEQF
j_gene: TRBJ1-4; v_gene: TRBV12-3/TRBV12-4; abundance: few; CDR3aa: ASSFGRSGRGGNEKLF
j_gene: TRBJ1-3; v_gene: TRBV11-1; abundance: many; CDR3aa: ASSPRDRSYSGNTIY
j_gene: TRBJ1-5; v_gene: TRBV20-1; abundance: few; CDR3aa: SAAPINQPQH
j_gene: TRBJ2-3; v_gene: TRBV12-3/TRBV12-4; abundance: NA; CDR3aa: ASTSSGTYTDTQY
j_gene: TRBJ1-2; v_gene: TRBV12-3/TRBV12-4; abundance: few; CDR3aa: ASSSGGGYT
j_gene: TRBJ1-6; v_gene: TRBV20-1; abundance: few; CDR3aa: SAPGQGISPLH
j_gene: TRBJ1-5; v_gene: TRBV6-5; abundance: NA; CDR3aa: ASSYGGQGHQPQH
j_gene: TRBJ1-2; v_gene: TRBV12-3/TRBV12-4; abundance: NA; CDR3aa: ASSSGRSYT
j_gene: TRBJ2-1; v_gene: TRBV6-2/TRBV6-3; abundance: medium-sized; CDR3aa: ASTRIPGLSYNEQF
j_gene: TRBJ2-2; v_gene: TRBV5-3; abundance: NA; CDR3aa: ARSVERSHTGELF
j_gene: TRBJ1-1; v_gene: TRBV6-5; abundance: many; CDR3aa: ASSYYSGTEAF
j_gene: TRBJ2-2; v_gene: TRBV28; abundance: NA; CDR3aa: ASISGRLAGELF
j_gene: TRBJ1-4; v_gene: TRBV27; abundance: many; CDR3aa: ASSLWGASEKLF
j_gene: TRBJ1-5; v_gene: TRBV16; abundance: few; CDR3aa: ASSQWAGGESPQH
j_gene: TRBJ1-3; v_gene: TRBV19; abundance: NA; CDR3aa: ASSIPGTLGNTIY
j_gene: TRBJ1-2; v_gene: TRBV6-5; abundance: medium-sized; CDR3aa: ASRTGSYYGYT
j_gene: TRBJ1-4; v_gene: TRBV28; abundance: few; CDR3aa: AGGQGSEKLF
j_gene: TRBJ1-1; v_gene: TRBV18; abundance: medium-sized; CDR3aa: ASSPKDRGRGTEAF
j_gene: TRBJ1-2; v_gene: TRBV29-1; abundance: medium-sized; CDR3aa: SVRVTGENGYT
j_gene: TRBJ2-3; v_gene: TRBV7-9; abundance: medium-sized; CDR3aa: ASSPRVVSGPTDTQY
j_gene: TRBJ2-6; v_gene: TRBV12-3/TRBV12-4; abundance: few; CDR3aa: ASRLDRAGANVLT
j_gene: TRBJ1-1; v_gene: TRBV6-5; abundance: medium-sized; CDR3aa: ASSYGGAMGNTEAF